This T cell receptor (beta chain) was sequenced during a study of blood T cell repertoires in COVID-19. Study in general: Specimens from acute and convalescent COVID-19 originated in the United States, Italy and Spain.

Source study methods: Estimates of nucleated cell counts were drawn from the amplification of reference gene primers. Data came from immunoSEQ multiplex PCR; TCRdb stores just in-frame clones and leaves some out. V and J calls and clone size are copied from that table; D and trimming were computed from the DNA. The sample contains hundreds of thousands of clones, roughly 89% of which appear only once. Germline assignment: CDR1 SEHNR and CDR2 FQNEAQ (reference sequence). With 5 bases removed from V and 7 bases from J, the gap between germline ends came to 12 bases. This CDR3 has 13 residues. The source is a young man with COVID-19, enrolled during active disease. The rearrangement links TRBV7-9 to TRBJ1-5; D remains ambiguous. The sequencing input was peripheral blood. CDR3 sequence: CASSPEREQPQHF. The CDR3 nucleotides are TGTGCCAGCAGCCCGGAGAGGGAGCAGCCCCAGCATTTT.